One and the same sample provided the 12 T cell receptor beta chains below, sequenced in a study of human T cells and chemical hapten exposure. TCRdb fed the RACE reads into MiXCR, producing one record per CDR3 protein. The sample lists about 84,000 distinct CDR3 sequences, about 9.4% occurring once. The time point denotes: patch test 2, 6 weeks after DPC sensitization. Treatment specified: therapeutic diphenylcyclopropenone sensitization with weekly scalp DPC. Sequencing used whole blood, obtained in connection with sensitization to the hapten diphenylcyclopropenone (DPC). The source is a woman in her forties or fifties with alopecia areata. Some clones in this sample may be carry-over from other donors' samples.

This clonotype was detected only a few times. V and J are TRBV11-2 and TRBJ2-3, with 9 bases fitting TRBD2. Per germline, CDR1 SGHAT and CDR2 FQNNGV. The V segment lost 3 bases and the J segment 1 base; nucleotides outside the gene matches: 2. The CDR3 loop spans 15 amino acids. The chain's CDR3 is CASSFIAGGTDTQYF. The DNA of the CDR3 is TGTGCCAGCAGCTTTATAGCGGGAGGCACAGATACGCAGTATTTT.

V and J are TRBV9 and TRBJ1-2, with 7 positions matching TRBD1. The germline CDR1 and CDR2 sequences are SGDLS and YYNGEE. This CDR3 has 13 amino acids. V shed 5 bases and J 8 bases; nucleotides not matched to a gene: 9. CDR3: CASSRQGNRGYTF. The CDR3 coding sequence is TGTGCCAGCAGTCGACAGGGCAACAGGGGCTACACCTTC.

This clonotype was seen many times. The rearrangement uses TRBV29-1 and TRBJ2-2; 7 bases are shared with TRBD1. The CDR3 has 13 amino acids. CDR1 SQVTM and CDR2 ANQGSEA come from the germline V gene. With 7 bases clipped from V and 4 bases from J, the junction kept 6 bases outside the gene matches. The CDR3 sequence is CSAEGQPTGELFF. CDR3 bases: TGCAGCGCCGAGGGACAGCCCACCGGGGAGCTGTTTTTT.

This clonotype was counted at least ten times. The chain links TRBV2 to TRBJ2-1, with 8 bases lining up with TRBD2. The V gene's germline CDR1 is SNHLY and CDR2 FYNNEI. Trimming cost V 6 bases and J 2 bases; bases outside gene matches: 9. The CDR3 totals 16 residues. This CDR3 reads CASRPALAATYNEQFF. For the CDR3, the DNA is TGTGCCAGCAGACCCGCACTAGCGGCAACCTACAATGAGCAGTTCTTC. The whole variable domain, remainder taken from reference TRBV2 and TRBJ2-1, is EPEVTQTPSHQVTQMGQEVILRCVPISNHLYFYWYRQILGQKVEFLVSFYNNEISEKSEIFDDQFSVERPDGSNFTLKIRSTKLEDSAMYFCASRPALAATYNEQFFGPGTRLTVL.

This clonotype was recorded at least ten times. The chain links TRBV29-1 to TRBJ1-1, with 8 positions matching TRBD1. Germline V lookup: CDR1 SQVTM, CDR2 ANQGSEA. J gave up 4 bases and V 7 bases, and 2 bases lay outside the gene matches. The CDR3 extends over 11 amino acids. This CDR3 is CSADRGTEAFF. In nucleotides, the CDR3 is TGCAGCGCCGACAGGGGCACTGAAGCTTTCTTT.

This clonotype was observed a few times. This sequence joins TRBV11-2 and TRBJ1-4, with D uncertain. Deletions cut 3 bases from V and 5 bases from J, with 13 bases between. The CDR3 runs to 15 residues. Per the germline V gene, CDR1 is SGHAT and CDR2 is FQNNGV. CDR3 DNA sequence: TGTGCCAGCAGCTTGACCTTTGCGACGAATGAAAAACTGTTTTTT. It yields the protein CASSLTFATNEKLFF.

Ten or more counts support this clonotype. The chain carries TRBV4-2 and TRBJ2-5; 9 nucleotides line up with TRBD2. Germline V CDR1 and CDR2: LGHNA, YNFKEQ. The CDR3 length is 15 residues. After removal of 0 bases from V and 5 bases from J, the junction contained 4 bases not matched to a gene. CDR3 coding DNA: TGTGCCAGCAGCCAAGATGGACTAGCGACGGAGACCCAGTACTTC. The encoded protein is CASSQDGLATETQYF.

This clonotype was seen many times. The V gene is TRBV29-1, the J gene TRBJ2-5; D not certain. The CDR3 is 13 residues long. Germline CDR1 SQVTM, CDR2 ANQGSEA. The V end was cut by 3 bases, the J end by 2 bases, with 10 bases between. As DNA, the CDR3 is TGCAGCGTTGACTTCCAGAGACAAGAGACCCAGTACTTC. It translates to CSVDFQRQETQYF.

This clonotype showed up many times. V usage is TRBV6-2 or TRBV6-3 and J usage is TRBJ1-5; TRBD1 is a possible D gene (6 bases). The ends were cut back, 10 bases at V and 6 bases at J, with 22 bases in the middle. In germline, CDR1 is MNHEY, CDR2 SVGEGT. The CDR3 length is 15 residues. The chain's CDR3 is CATSGGGGGLQPQHF. CDR3 nucleotides: TGTGCCACCTCGGGCGGAGGGGGGGGACTTCAGCCCCAGCATTTT.

V gene TRBV20-1 combines with J gene TRBJ2-3; D unclear. CDR1 DFQATT and CDR2 SNEGSKA come from the germline V gene (reference sequence). The CDR3 covers 13 residues. CDR3 sequence (DNA): TGCAGCTTAGACGGATCTAGCACAGATACGCAGTATTTT. Residues: CSLDGSSTDTQYF.

The chain uses TRBV7-2 and TRBJ1-2; D gene ambiguous. CDR1 is SGHTA, CDR2 FQGNSA, per germline. The V end lost 1 base, the J end lost 3 bases, and 12 bases lay between the germline ends. The CDR3 covers 15 residues. CDR3 bases: TGTGCCAGCAGCTTAGATTCCAGGACGGACTATGGCTACACCTTC. Translation: CASSLDSRTDYGYTF.

The chain has TRBV28 and TRBJ1-1; D is ambiguous. The CDR3 loop spans 14 amino acids. The V gene's germline CDR1 is MDHEN and CDR2 SYDVKM. The V end lost 5 bases, the J end lost 1 base, and 11 bases lay between the germline ends. Here the CDR3 reads CASSGHVGNTEAFF. DNA for the CDR3: TGTGCCAGCAGTGGCCATGTCGGGAACACTGAAGCTTTCTTT.